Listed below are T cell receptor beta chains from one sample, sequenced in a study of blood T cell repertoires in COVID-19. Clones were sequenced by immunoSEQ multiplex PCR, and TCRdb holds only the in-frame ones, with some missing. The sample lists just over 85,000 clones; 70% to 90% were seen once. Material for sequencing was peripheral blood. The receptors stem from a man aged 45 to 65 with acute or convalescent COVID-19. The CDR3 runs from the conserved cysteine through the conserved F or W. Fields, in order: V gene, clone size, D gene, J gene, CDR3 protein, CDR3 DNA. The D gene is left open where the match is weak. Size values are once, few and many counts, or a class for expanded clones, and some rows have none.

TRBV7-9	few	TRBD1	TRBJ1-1	CASSLDLQGNSAFF	TGTGCCAGCAGCTTAGACTTACAGGGGAACAGCGCTTTCTTT
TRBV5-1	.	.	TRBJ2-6	CASSFADRLDGANVLTF	TGCGCCAGCAGCTTTGCCGACAGGTTAGACGGGGCCAACGTCCTGACTTTC
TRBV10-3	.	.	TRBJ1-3	CAISDLAGSGNTIYF	TGTGCCATCAGTGATTTGGCGGGTTCCGGAAACACCATATATTTT
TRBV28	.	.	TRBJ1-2	CASSEQGRDYGYTF	TGTGCCAGCAGCGAACAGGGTAGGGACTATGGCTACACCTTC
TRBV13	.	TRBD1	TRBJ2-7	CASSSRSWDREDSYEQYF	TGTGCCAGCAGCTCACGCAGTTGGGACAGGGAAGATTCCTACGAGCAGTACTTC
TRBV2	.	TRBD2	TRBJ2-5	CASSSREGGPELETQYF	TGTGCCAGCAGTTCGCGGGAGGGGGGCCCTGAGCTCGAGACCCAGTACTTC
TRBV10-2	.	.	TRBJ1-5	CASSEGQFSNQPQHF	TGCGCCAGCAGTGAGGGCCAGTTTAGCAATCAGCCCCAGCATTTT
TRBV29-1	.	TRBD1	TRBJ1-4	CSVKGTVNEKLFF	TGCAGCGTGAAGGGGACAGTTAATGAAAAACTGTTTTTT
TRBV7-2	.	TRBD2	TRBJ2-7	CASSFGTSGVEQYF	TGTGCCAGCAGCTTCGGGACTAGCGGGGTGGAGCAGTACTTC
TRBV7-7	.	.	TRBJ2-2	CASSASRVGTGELFF	TGTGCTAGCAGCGCTTCCAGGGTGGGAACCGGGGAGCTGTTTTTT
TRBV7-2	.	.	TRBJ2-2	CASSLAGHNTGELFF	TGTGCCAGCAGCTTAGCAGGACACAACACCGGGGAGCTGTTTTTT
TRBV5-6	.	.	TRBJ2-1	CASSFVESSYNEQFF	TGTGCCAGCAGCTTTGTTGAGAGCTCCTACAATGAGCAGTTCTTC
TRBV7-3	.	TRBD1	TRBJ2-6	CASSPQGTQANVLTF	TGTGCCAGCAGCCCACAGGGGACACAGGCCAACGTCCTGACTTTC
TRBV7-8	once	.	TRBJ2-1	CASSPRGLIRFF	TGTGCCAGCAGCCCGCGGGGGCTGATTCGGTTCTTC
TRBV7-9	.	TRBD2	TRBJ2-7	CASRGTSGYEQYF	TGTGCCAGCAGGGGGACTAGCGGCTACGAGCAGTACTTC
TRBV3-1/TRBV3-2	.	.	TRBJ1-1	CASSQEATGRVAEAFF	TGTGCCAGCAGCCAAGAGGCAACAGGGAGGGTGGCTGAAGCTTTCTTT
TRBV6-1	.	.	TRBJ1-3	CASSELENTIYF	TGTGCCAGCAGTGAATTAGAAAACACCATATATTTT
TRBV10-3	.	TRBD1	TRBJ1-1	CAISGGTGELWTEAFF	TGTGCCATCAGTGGCGGGACAGGGGAATTGTGGACTGAAGCTTTCTTT
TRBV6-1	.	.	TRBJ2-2	CASSERPSSAGELFF	TGTGCCAGCAGTGAGCGTCCTTCTTCGGCCGGGGAGCTGTTTTTT